The sequence of this TCR beta chain was determined in a study of shared T cell receptors in the human thymus. Method: immunoSEQ multiplex PCR; TCRdb's copy keeps in-frame clones and lacks some. The table records some 400,000 clones, 95% of them present only once. The CDR3 spans 19 residues. V was clipped by 2 bases and J by 2 bases; unmatched bases: 17. Germline CDR1 reads SGDLS; CDR2 reads YYNGEE. The chain is built from TRBV9 and TRBJ2-3, with 7 bases matching TRBD2. The sequenced sample was thymocytes. The sequence was collected from a human donor. The CDR3 loop reads CASSVVGGSRSMVTDTQYF. Here the CDR3 DNA reads TGTGCCAGCAGCGTTGTCGGCGGGAGTAGGTCCATGGTCACAGATACGCAGTATTTT.